This TCR beta chain was recovered during a study of T cell responses to AZD1222 COVID-19 vaccine. Generated by immunoSEQ multiplex PCR, the TCRdb table keeps only in-frame clones and is missing some. Of more than 85,000 clones listed, roughly 89% were seen once; the top ten hold approximately 3%. This CDR3 has 11 amino acids. Germline V gives CDR1 SGHAT, CDR2 FQDESV (reference sequence). The V segment lost 5 bases and the J segment 15 bases; nucleotides outside the gene matches: 3. Whole-study findings and limits: White British ancestry dominated among donors, who included more females, and clonal diversity was possibly underestimated. Repertoire sampling happened only post peak T cell response.

For this clone: Its antigen is unidentified.

The J gene is TRBJ2-1, the V gene TRBV11-1; 11 bases are a match to TRBD1. The source material was peripheral blood, sampled on day 0 of AZD1222 vaccination. The clonotype comes from an adult in good health. The CDR3 nucleotides read TGTGCCAGCAGCAGGGACAGGGGGTCGTTCTTC. Protein sequence: CASSRDRGSFF.